This is a list of T cell receptor beta chains from one sample in a study. TCRdb independently ran MiXCR on the RT-PCR reads; one entry per CDR3 protein. There are 550,000 to 750,000 distinct CDR3 sequences in the sample; 14% occur only once, and 3.6% lies in the top ten. Sequenced: memory CD4+ T cells from blood. The receptors were sampled from a female donor in good health, serving as a healthy control. CDR3s include the opening cysteine and the closing phenylalanine or tryptophan. A D gene is named only where the DNA matches it firmly. Size tells how often a clone was seen (once, few, many) or the class of an expanded clone, and some rows leave it out.

J gene: TRBJ2-7; V gene: TRBV29-1; D gene: TRBD1; clone size: -; CDR3 DNA: TGCAGCGTTCCCGCCGGGACAGGGGGCGCCGATGGCGAGCAGTACTTC; CDR3 protein: CSVPAGTGGADGEQYF
J gene: TRBJ1-2; V gene: TRBV7-3; D gene: -; clone size: few; CDR3 DNA: TGTGCCAGCAGCTTAACGGCAGGGGAACATTATGGCTACACCTTC; CDR3 protein: CASSLTAGEHYGYTF
J gene: TRBJ2-7; V gene: TRBV28; D gene: TRBD2; clone size: -; CDR3 DNA: TGTGCCAGCAGTTTAGTGACCCGAACGCTAGCGGGATACTACGAGCAGTACTTC; CDR3 protein: CASSLVTRTLAGYYEQYF
J gene: TRBJ2-3; V gene: TRBV2; D gene: TRBD2; clone size: few; CDR3 DNA: TGTGCCAGCATGACTAGCGGGGGATCGGGTACGCAGTATTTT; CDR3 protein: CASMTSGGSGTQYF
J gene: TRBJ1-1; V gene: TRBV29-1; D gene: -; clone size: many; CDR3 DNA: TGCAGCGTTGAAGGTGGAACAGGCGCCCCGAACACTGAAGCTTTCTTT; CDR3 protein: CSVEGGTGAPNTEAFF
J gene: TRBJ2-1; V gene: TRBV7-3; D gene: TRBD2; clone size: -; CDR3 DNA: TGTGCCAGCAGCTTAGCGGGAGACGCCTACAATGAGCAGTTCTTC; CDR3 protein: CASSLAGDAYNEQFF
J gene: TRBJ2-5; V gene: TRBV20-1; D gene: TRBD2; clone size: many; CDR3 DNA: TGCAGTGCCGAACTAGCGGGAGGGCCGGGAGAGACCCAGTACTTC; CDR3 protein: CSAELAGGPGETQYF
J gene: TRBJ2-7; V gene: TRBV5-1; D gene: -; clone size: few; CDR3 DNA: TGCGCCAGCAGCCCGGCGGGGCCAATCTACGAGCAGTACTTC; CDR3 protein: CASSPAGPIYEQYF
J gene: TRBJ1-2; V gene: TRBV10-3; D gene: -; clone size: many; CDR3 DNA: TGTGCCATCAGTACAGGAGATTATGGCTACACCTTC; CDR3 protein: CAISTGDYGYTF
J gene: TRBJ2-1; V gene: TRBV19; D gene: -; clone size: few; CDR3 DNA: TGTGCCAGTAGTGGAGGGGGCTTGAATGAGCAGTTCTTC; CDR3 protein: CASSGGGLNEQFF
J gene: TRBJ2-2; V gene: TRBV5-1; D gene: -; clone size: -; CDR3 DNA: TGCGCCAGCAGCTTGGCAGGGGATCCAAACACCGGGGAGCTGTTTTTT; CDR3 protein: CASSLAGDPNTGELFF
J gene: TRBJ1-1; V gene: TRBV20-1; D gene: -; clone size: -; CDR3 DNA: TGCAGTGCTAGAGGGGTCAGGGGTGGGCAAATGAACACTGAAGCTTTCTTT; CDR3 protein: CSARGVRGGQMNTEAFF
J gene: TRBJ2-5; V gene: TRBV18; D gene: TRBD1; clone size: few; CDR3 DNA: TGTGCCAGCTCACCCGAGACAGGGGGCGCGGAGACCCAGTACTTC; CDR3 protein: CASSPETGGAETQYF
J gene: TRBJ2-1; V gene: TRBV29-1; D gene: TRBD2; clone size: many; CDR3 DNA: TGCAGCGTTGAAGGGGAAGCGGGACTCTCCTACAATGAGCAGTTCTTC; CDR3 protein: CSVEGEAGLSYNEQFF
J gene: TRBJ2-5; V gene: TRBV29-1; D gene: -; clone size: many; CDR3 DNA: TGCAGCGCTGCACGCGGTCGAGAGACCCAGTACTTC; CDR3 protein: CSAARGRETQYF
J gene: TRBJ2-7; V gene: TRBV12-3/TRBV12-4; D gene: TRBD2; clone size: many; CDR3 DNA: TGTGCCAGCAGCCTCCAAAGCGGGGGCTACGAGCAGTACTTC; CDR3 protein: CASSLQSGGYEQYF
J gene: TRBJ1-5; V gene: TRBV28; D gene: TRBD1; clone size: -; CDR3 DNA: TGTGCCAGCAGTTTTATCGCGACAGGGTATGGACACAATCAGCCCCAGCATTTT; CDR3 protein: CASSFIATGYGHNQPQHF
J gene: TRBJ2-1; V gene: TRBV29-1; D gene: -; clone size: -; CDR3 DNA: TGCAGCGCCCTCAAACTCCGGGGCTCCTACAATGAGCAGTTCTTC; CDR3 protein: CSALKLRGSYNEQFF
J gene: TRBJ1-5; V gene: TRBV7-2; D gene: -; clone size: -; CDR3 DNA: TGTGCCAGCAGCTTAGGGGGACTAAACTATCAGCCCCAGCATTTT; CDR3 protein: CASSLGGLNYQPQHF
J gene: TRBJ2-1; V gene: TRBV28; D gene: -; clone size: many; CDR3 DNA: TGTGCCAGCACAACGACGGGGAATGAGCAGTTCTTC; CDR3 protein: CASTTTGNEQFF
J gene: TRBJ2-3; V gene: TRBV4-3; D gene: TRBD2; clone size: many; CDR3 DNA: TGCGCCAGCAGCCAACGAGCGGGAGGGTCAGATACGCAGTATTTT; CDR3 protein: CASSQRAGGSDTQYF
J gene: TRBJ2-2; V gene: TRBV4-1; D gene: TRBD1; clone size: few; CDR3 DNA: TGCGCCAGCAGCCAACCGGGGGACAGGGCGCTGTTTTTT; CDR3 protein: CASSQPGDRALFF
J gene: TRBJ2-4; V gene: TRBV5-1; D gene: -; clone size: few; CDR3 DNA: TGCGCCAGCAGCTTGACAGATAATAAAAACATTCAGTACTTC; CDR3 protein: CASSLTDNKNIQYF
J gene: TRBJ2-1; V gene: TRBV5-1; D gene: TRBD1; clone size: -; CDR3 DNA: TGCGCCAGCAGCCCCGGGACAGGGGGCGACAATGAGCAGTTCTTC; CDR3 protein: CASSPGTGGDNEQFF
J gene: TRBJ2-7; V gene: TRBV6-2/TRBV6-3; D gene: -; clone size: many; CDR3 DNA: TGTGCCAGCCATGACAGTGGCTACGAGCAGTACTTC; CDR3 protein: CASHDSGYEQYF
J gene: TRBJ2-5; V gene: TRBV30; D gene: -; clone size: few; CDR3 DNA: TGTGCCTGGACTCGGGACTTACAAGAGACCCAGTACTTC; CDR3 protein: CAWTRDLQETQYF
J gene: TRBJ2-7; V gene: TRBV7-8; D gene: TRBD1; clone size: few; CDR3 DNA: TGTGCCAGCAGCCTGCGGACAGGGAGTGCCTACGAGCAGTACTTC; CDR3 protein: CASSLRTGSAYEQYF
J gene: TRBJ1-1; V gene: TRBV20-1; D gene: -; clone size: many; CDR3 DNA: TGCAGTGCTAGTTATTGGCAGGGAGCAATGAACACTGAAGCTTTCTTT; CDR3 protein: CSASYWQGAMNTEAFF
J gene: TRBJ2-7; V gene: TRBV4-2; D gene: -; clone size: many; CDR3 DNA: TGTGCCAGCGCATACGCGGTAAGCTCCTACGAGCAGTACTTC; CDR3 protein: CASAYAVSSYEQYF
J gene: TRBJ2-2; V gene: TRBV12-3/TRBV12-4; D gene: TRBD1; clone size: -; CDR3 DNA: TGTGCCAGCAGCCGACAGGGAAACACCAGGGAGCTGTTTTTT; CDR3 protein: CASSRQGNTRELFF
J gene: TRBJ2-5; V gene: TRBV12-3/TRBV12-4; D gene: -; clone size: many; CDR3 DNA: TGTGCCAGCAGTTTCGGGGCAGGGCAAGAGACCCAGTACTTC; CDR3 protein: CASSFGAGQETQYF
J gene: TRBJ2-7; V gene: TRBV24-1; D gene: TRBD1; clone size: few; CDR3 DNA: TGTGCCACCATTCCCCGGGGACAGGCGGTCTACGAGCAGTACTTC; CDR3 protein: CATIPRGQAVYEQYF
J gene: TRBJ1-2; V gene: TRBV6-5; D gene: TRBD1; clone size: -; CDR3 DNA: TGTGCCAGCAGTTACCTGGGACAGGGAAGTGGCTACACCTTC; CDR3 protein: CASSYLGQGSGYTF
J gene: TRBJ1-2; V gene: TRBV5-1; D gene: TRBD1; clone size: -; CDR3 DNA: TGCGCCAGCAGCCAAGACCCGACAGGGTCGGGTTTTGGCTACACCTTC; CDR3 protein: CASSQDPTGSGFGYTF
J gene: TRBJ2-1; V gene: TRBV15; D gene: -; clone size: many; CDR3 DNA: TGTGCCACCAGCAGCCCTCTCACAGACTACCTTAGGGACAATGAGCAGTTCTTC; CDR3 protein: CATSSPLTDYLRDNEQFF
J gene: TRBJ2-7; V gene: TRBV29-1; D gene: -; clone size: -; CDR3 DNA: TGCAGCGTTGAAGAACAGAATCCTCCCTACGAGCAGTACTTC; CDR3 protein: CSVEEQNPPYEQYF
J gene: TRBJ1-4; V gene: TRBV10-3; D gene: TRBD1; clone size: -; CDR3 DNA: TGTGCCTCGAGGCAACGACAGGGACCTAATGAAAAACTGTTTTTT; CDR3 protein: CASRQRQGPNEKLFF
J gene: TRBJ2-7; V gene: TRBV20-1; D gene: TRBD1; clone size: many; CDR3 DNA: TGCAGTGCTAGAGGGACAGGTCCCATCTACGAGCAGTACTTC; CDR3 protein: CSARGTGPIYEQYF
J gene: TRBJ1-2; V gene: TRBV14; D gene: -; clone size: -; CDR3 DNA: TGTGCCAGCAGCCAAGAGCACAGCTATGGCTACACCTTC; CDR3 protein: CASSQEHSYGYTF
J gene: TRBJ2-3; V gene: TRBV7-2; D gene: -; clone size: few; CDR3 DNA: TGTGCCAGCAGCTTACAATCCGGCGGGAGAGGGGGAGATACGCAGTATTTT; CDR3 protein: CASSLQSGGRGGDTQYF
J gene: TRBJ1-5; V gene: TRBV5-4; D gene: -; clone size: -; CDR3 DNA: TGTGCCAGCAGCTCGGCAGGACCGGGGAAAGACAATCAGCCCCAGCATTTT; CDR3 protein: CASSSAGPGKDNQPQHF
J gene: TRBJ2-1; V gene: TRBV6-2/TRBV6-3; D gene: -; clone size: many; CDR3 DNA: TGTGCCAGCAGCCCCGGACAATTCCATGAGCAGTTCTTC; CDR3 protein: CASSPGQFHEQFF
J gene: TRBJ2-2; V gene: TRBV4-2; D gene: -; clone size: -; CDR3 DNA: TGTGCCAGCAGCCAAGTATCGGGCGGAACCGGGGAGCTGTTTTTT; CDR3 protein: CASSQVSGGTGELFF
J gene: TRBJ2-7; V gene: TRBV7-2; D gene: TRBD1; clone size: few; CDR3 DNA: TGTGCCAGCAGCTTAGCGGGGCGACAGGGACCCTACGAGCAGTACTTC; CDR3 protein: CASSLAGRQGPYEQYF
J gene: TRBJ2-3; V gene: TRBV10-3; D gene: -; clone size: few; CDR3 DNA: TGTGCCATCACCTCAGCCGGTGTAGATACGCAGTATTTT; CDR3 protein: CAITSAGVDTQYF
J gene: TRBJ1-2; V gene: TRBV12-3/TRBV12-4; D gene: -; clone size: many; CDR3 DNA: TGTGCCAGCAGGGAACAGGGTAGCGGCTACACCTTC; CDR3 protein: CASREQGSGYTF
J gene: TRBJ1-6; V gene: TRBV7-9; D gene: TRBD1; clone size: -; CDR3 DNA: TGTGCCAGCATTAAATCCGGGACAGATAATTCACCCCTCCACTTT; CDR3 protein: CASIKSGTDNSPLHF
J gene: TRBJ2-1; V gene: TRBV20-1; D gene: -; clone size: -; CDR3 DNA: TGCAGTGCTAGAGGGCATGACAGTTTCTCCTACAATGAGCAGTTCTTC; CDR3 protein: CSARGHDSFSYNEQFF